The entry that follows covers one T cell receptor beta chain sequence. What it binds is unknown. The sample is drawn from a study of cytomegalovirus exposure and HLA in healthy donors. A multiplex PCR was run with 60 Vbeta primers and 13 Jbeta primers. TCRdb's table, derived via immunoSEQ multiplex PCR, lists solely in-frame clones and lacks some. In the table there are 120,000 or so clones, roughly 78% of which are singletons. V gave up 4 bases and J gave up 0 bases, with 17 bases separating them. The CDR3 totals 16 residues. The germline CDR1 and CDR2 sequences are SGDLS and YYNGEE. Whole-study results and caveats: Reportedly, HLA-A and HLA-B alleles of most subjects were accurately predicted from TCR beta. Another analysis was done later, and it associated over 15,000 TCR beta sequences with HLA alleles at 0.05 false discovery rate. For TCR beta chains, V- and J-gene trimming was later linked to a missense DCLRE1C variant.

Input material: PBMCs. This receptor was taken from a man aged 30 to 45 in good health and CMV-seronegative. This rearrangement joins TRBV9 to TRBJ2-7, with D possibly TRBD2 on 6 matching bases. DNA for the CDR3: TGTGCCAGCAGCCATTCGGGGGATATGAGCTCCTACGAGCAGTACTTC. Protein: CASSHSGDMSSYEQYF.